This TCR beta chain was captured in a study of T cells in localized non-small cell lung cancer. Per the germline V gene, CDR1 is SEHNR and CDR2 is FQNEAQ (reference sequence). This CDR3 region has 11 residues. The V and J ends lost 4 bases and 7 bases respectively, with 7 bases between them. The assay was immunoSEQ multiplex PCR, and TCRdb's table has in-frame clones only and misses some. The repertoire holds 53,000 or so clones, approximately 88% seen once, with roughly 17% in the top ten. The source is a man aged 40-75 years with stage III lung adenocarcinoma. The sample was peripheral blood mononuclear cells, taken before any cancer treatment. The chain combines TRBV7-9 with TRBJ1-2; D remains unclear. CDR3 in amino acids: CASSSLGGYTF. The CDR3 nucleotides are TGTGCCAGCAGCTCTTTGGGTGGCTACACCTTC.